This passage covers 31 T cell receptor beta chains from one sample sequenced in a study of T-cell memory formation after mild COVID-19. TCRdb called the 5' RACE reads again in MiXCR, with one record for every CDR3 protein. The table has 50,000 or so distinct CDR3 sequences, 9.5% to 15% seen once. Input material: PBMCs or a T cell subset sorted from them (not recorded which). These TCRs come from a man younger than 35 who had mild COVID-19 (a few samples of this study predate the infection). Cell type and time point are not known.

This clonotype was seen ten or more times. The chain combines TRBV7-8 with TRBJ2-1; 9 nucleotides line up with TRBD2. The CDR3 is 15 residues long. The germline gives CDR1 SGHVS, CDR2 FQNEAQ. The V gene end was trimmed by 5 bases and the J gene end by 8 bases; junction bases not matched to a gene: 10. CDR3 residues: CASSPISGLAYEQFF. The CDR3 DNA sequence: TGTGCCAGCAGCCCTATCTCGGGACTAGCTTATGAGCAGTTCTTC.

The J gene is TRBJ1-2, the V gene TRBV12-3 or TRBV12-4; D not resolved. V was clipped by 5 bases and J by 4 bases, with 11 bases between them. This CDR3 comprises 13 residues. CDR3 protein: CASSPRLSYGYTF. DNA of the CDR3: TGTGCCAGCAGTCCTCGCCTTAGCTATGGCTACACCTTC.

V and J are TRBV6-6 and TRBJ1-5; D not resolved. Trimming removed 2 bases at V and 1 base at J, with 3 bases between. Germline values: CDR1 MNHNY, CDR2 SVGAGI (reference sequence). The CDR3 sequence is 13 residues long. The CDR3 DNA follows: TGTGCCAGCAGTTACGAGAGCAATCAGCCCCAGCATTTT. It translates to CASSYESNQPQHF.

The rearrangement joins TRBV4-3 to TRBJ2-3; weak D call: TRBD1 (5 bases). CDR3 size: 13 residues. CDR1 is LGHNA and CDR2 is YSLEER in the germline V gene. With 0 bases removed from V and 5 bases from J, the gap between germline ends came to 6 bases. The CDR3 nucleotides are TGCGCCAGCAGCCAAGAAGGGGTAGATACGCAGTATTTT. It yields the protein CASSQEGVDTQYF.

This clonotype was seen more than once but under ten times. CDR3 region: CASSLDQRRGQYF. DNA of the CDR3: TGTGCCAGCAGCTTAGATCAGCGACGGGGGCAGTATTTT. J is TRBJ2-3 and V is TRBV11-2; tentative D call: TRBD2 (5 bases). V gave up 0 bases and J gave up 11 bases, with 12 bases separating them. Germline V gives CDR1 SGHAT, CDR2 FQNNGV. This CDR3 spans 13 amino acids.

This clonotype appeared a few times. The rearrangement links TRBV2 to TRBJ2-3; 8 bases match TRBD1. Trimming cost V 7 bases and J 1 base; bases outside gene matches: 4. The CDR3 is made up of 14 amino acids. Germline-derived CDR1 and CDR2 are SNHLY and FYNNEI. The DNA of the CDR3 is TGTGCCAGCATTACGGGACAGGGCACAGATACGCAGTATTTT. Amino acid sequence: CASITGQGTDTQYF.

This clonotype was recorded many times. The chain couples TRBV5-1 to TRBJ2-3, with D possibly matching TRBD1 (5 bases). V was trimmed by 5 bases and J by 2 bases, leaving 12 bases between them. Germline CDR1 is SGHRS and CDR2 is YFSETQ. The CDR3 consists of 14 residues. CDR3 amino acids: CASRENRNTDTQYF. Here the CDR3 DNA reads TGCGCCAGCAGGGAGAACAGGAACACAGATACGCAGTATTTT.

The chain has TRBV20-1 and TRBJ2-6; D is possibly TRBD2 (6 bases). The V and J ends lost 3 bases and 0 bases respectively, with 9 bases between them. The CDR3 loop spans 15 amino acids. Germline V CDR1 and CDR2: DFQATT, SNEGSKA (reference sequence). Here the CDR3 reads CSASGGASGANVLTF. CDR3 in DNA: TGCAGTGCTAGCGGGGGTGCCTCTGGGGCCAACGTCCTGACTTTC.

This clonotype was counted between two and nine times. The CDR3 here is CASSEHGRVNSEQYV. CDR3 DNA sequence: TGTGCCAGCAGTGAACACGGCAGGGTTAACAGCGAGCAGTACGTC. This chain joins TRBV2 and TRBJ2-7; a weak D match, TRBD1 (5 bases). The CDR3 is made up of 15 amino acids. Trimming took 2 bases from V and 6 from J, leaving 17 bases between them. CDR1 and CDR2 from the germline V gene are SNHLY and FYNNEI.

Remarks on this clonotype: A much larger clone sits a single nucleotide away, making a read error possible. The chain uses TRBV6-5 and TRBJ2-1; D call uncertain. Germline V lookup: CDR1 MNHEY, CDR2 SVGAGI. V was pared by 2 bases and J by 8 bases, with 16 bases between. The CDR3 loop spans 15 amino acids. The CDR3 DNA sequence: TGTGCCAGCAGTTACGCCCACGGGTGGGTCGATGAGCAGTTCTTC. Its translation is CASSYAHGWVDEQFF.

The table lists this clonotype with many counts. This sequence joins TRBV12-3 or TRBV12-4 and TRBJ2-3, with D possibly matching TRBD2 (5 bases). Trimming shortened V by 6 bases and J by 10 bases, and 20 bases separated the two germline ends. The CDR3 has 14 amino acids. The CDR3, as DNA: TGTGCCAGCAGCCCTACCCGGGGTCGGATGGCGCAGTATTTT. As protein: CASSPTRGRMAQYF.

This clonotype came up many times. V gene TRBV20-1 combines with J gene TRBJ1-5; D may be TRBD1 (5 bases). Deletions cut 6 bases from V and 6 bases from J, with 18 bases between. CDR3 size: 14 residues. The germline CDR1 and CDR2 sequences are DFQATT and SNEGSKA (reference sequence). The CDR3: CSAQREGNVQPQHF. CDR3 nucleotide sequence: TGCAGTGCCCAGAGGGAGGGGAATGTTCAGCCCCAGCATTTT.

This clonotype came up many times. The genes are TRBV12-3 or TRBV12-4 and TRBJ2-5; D gene uncertain. With 6 bases removed from V and 2 bases from J, the gap between germline ends came to 16 bases. The CDR3 has 15 amino acids. The CDR3 DNA follows: TGTGCCAGCAGCAACTGGGGTGGTTGGCAAGAGACCCAGTACTTC. This encodes CASSNWGGWQETQYF.

The chain has TRBV4-3 and TRBJ2-3; 8 bases are a match to TRBD2. Trimming at V came to 2 bases and at J to 5 bases, leaving 3 bases not matched to a gene. There are 14 residues in the CDR3. Germline CDR1 is LGHNA and CDR2 is YSLEER. The CDR3 DNA reads TGCGCCAGCAGCCAACGAGCGGGGGAAGATACGCAGTATTTT. Protein: CASSQRAGEDTQYF.

This chain joins TRBV11-3 and TRBJ2-1, with TRBD1 identical over 9 bases. The CDR3 has 14 residues. Germline V gene sequence: CDR1 SGHNT, CDR2 YENEEA. The J segment lost 6 bases and the V segment lost 4 bases, leaving 4 bases of the junction unmatched. DNA of the CDR3: TGTGCCAGCAGCTCACCGACAGGGGGCAATGAGCAGTTCTTC. It encodes CASSSPTGGNEQFF.

The V and J genes are TRBV7-7 and TRBJ2-2; 9 nucleotides match TRBD1. The CDR3 loop spans 14 amino acids. With 5 bases clipped from V and 7 bases from J, the junction kept 5 bases outside the gene matches. Germline CDR1 reads SSHAT; CDR2 reads FNYEAQ (reference sequence). The CDR3 sequence: CASSPGTGIGELFF. CDR3 DNA: TGTGCCAGCAGCCCCGGGACAGGGATCGGGGAGCTGTTTTTT.

In this sample, this clonotype turned up a few times. This chain uses TRBV5-1 with TRBJ1-6; D gene unclear. In germline, CDR1 is SGHRS, CDR2 YFSETQ. With 5 bases removed from V and 5 bases from J, the gap between germline ends came to 14 bases. CDR3 length equals 15 residues. CDR3 residues: CASRSDGADNSPLHF. The CDR3 nucleotides are TGCGCCAGCAGGTCTGACGGAGCCGATAATTCACCCCTCCACTTT.

The chain has TRBV7-9 and TRBJ1-4; possibly TRBD1 for D (6 bases). CDR3 length equals 14 residues. Germline lookup yields CDR1 SEHNR and CDR2 FQNEAQ (reference sequence). The V end lost 2 bases, the J end lost 7 bases, and 11 bases lay between the germline ends. CDR3 region: CASSLSRGGEKLFF. The DNA of the CDR3 is TGTGCCAGCAGCTTAAGCAGGGGAGGTGAAAAACTGTTTTTT.

This clonotype came up many times. V is TRBV3-1 and J is TRBJ2-6; D uncertain. Germline CDR1 LGHDT, CDR2 YNNKEL (reference sequence). Trimming took 8 bases from V and 0 from J, leaving 2 bases between them. This CDR3 has 12 residues. CDR3 sequence (DNA): TGTGCCAGCCTCTCTGGGGCCAACGTCCTGACTTTC. This sequence encodes CASLSGANVLTF. Full variable domain (missing parts from reference TRBV3-1 and TRBJ2-6): DTAVSQTPKYLVTQMGNDKSIKCEQNLGHDTMYWYKQDSKKFLKIMFSYNNKELIINETVPNRFSPKSPDKAHLNLHINSLELGDSAVYFCASLSGANVLTFGAGSRLTVL.

V gene TRBV6-5 combines with J gene TRBJ1-6; TRBD1 might be the D (5 bases). The CDR3 contains 12 residues. Germline loops: CDR1 MNHEY, CDR2 SVGAGI. The germline V and J ends were trimmed by 6 bases and 7 bases, with 7 bases remaining between them. The CDR3 spells CASRYRNSPLHF. The CDR3, as DNA: TGTGCCAGCAGGTACAGGAATTCACCCCTCCACTTT.

This clonotype has ten or more counts. The chain couples TRBV7-9 to TRBJ2-2; D gene uncertain. V was trimmed by 5 bases and J by 6 bases, leaving 10 bases between them. The germline V gene has CDR1 SEHNR and CDR2 FQNEAQ (reference sequence). The CDR3 extends over 13 amino acids. The CDR3 sequence: CASSTFDAGELFF. CDR3 nucleotides: TGTGCCAGCAGCACCTTTGACGCCGGGGAGCTGTTTTTT. Full variable domain (remainder filled in from reference TRBV7-9 and TRBJ2-2): DTGVSQNPRHKITKRGQNVTFRCDPISEHNRLYWYRQTLGQGPEFLTYFQNEAQLEKSRLLSDRFSAERPKGSFSTLEIQRTEQGDSAMYLCASSTFDAGELFFGEGSRLTVL.

There are many counts of this clonotype. V and J are TRBV4-2 and TRBJ2-7; D gene uncertain. V was pared by 0 bases and J by 2 bases, with 14 bases between. CDR1 and CDR2 from the germline V gene are LGHNA and YNFKEQ. The CDR3 spans 16 residues. CDR3 sequence: CASSQDLQSRTYEQYF. The CDR3 nucleotides are TGTGCCAGCAGCCAAGATCTTCAGTCTAGGACCTACGAGCAGTACTTC.

This clonotype appeared a few times. This rearrangement joins TRBV3-1 to TRBJ1-2; TRBD1 might be the D (5 bases). The CDR3 totals 13 residues. The germline CDR1 and CDR2 sequences are LGHDT and YNNKEL (reference sequence). V lost 4 bases to trimming and J lost 3 bases, with 9 bases between them. In DNA form, the CDR3 reads TGTGCCAGCAGCCTCGTGGGGGACTATGGCTACACCTTC. It encodes CASSLVGDYGYTF.

This clonotype came up a few times. V usage is TRBV7-2 and J usage is TRBJ2-3; 8 bases map to TRBD2. The CDR3 covers 16 residues. J lost 2 bases, V lost 3 bases, and 7 bases had no gene match. Germline V gives CDR1 SGHTA, CDR2 FQGNSA. CDR3 DNA: TGTGCCAGCAGCTTTAGGGGCGGGGGGTTCACAGATACGCAGTATTTT. It codes for CASSFRGGGFTDTQYF.

This clonotype was found many times. The J gene is TRBJ1-6, the V gene TRBV20-1; D not certain. The V and J ends lost 4 bases and 0 bases respectively, with 7 bases between them. Germline CDR1 and CDR2: DFQATT and SNEGSKA (reference sequence). The CDR3 is 14 amino acids. CDR3 sequence: CSAIQSSYNSPLHF. Here the CDR3 DNA reads TGCAGTGCTATACAGAGCTCCTATAATTCACCCCTCCACTTT.

This clonotype showed up just a few times. The rearrangement uses TRBV7-9 and TRBJ2-3; 8 bases line up with TRBD1. The CDR3 consists of 15 residues. The ends lost 4 bases at V and 1 base at J; junction bases unmatched: 4. Germline CDR1 SEHNR, CDR2 FQNEAQ (reference sequence). The CDR3 loop is CASSSDRAGTDTQYF. CDR3 nucleotides: TGTGCCAGCAGCTCGGACAGGGCTGGCACAGATACGCAGTATTTT. Complete variable domain (other parts from reference TRBV7-9 and TRBJ2-3): DTGVSQNPRHKITKRGQNVTFRCDPISEHNRLYWYRQTLGQGPEFLTYFQNEAQLEKSRLLSDRFSAERPKGSFSTLEIQRTEQGDSAMYLCASSSDRAGTDTQYFGPGTRLTVL.

The chain uses TRBV28 and TRBJ2-7; the D is unclear. The CDR3 runs 12 residues. Germline CDR1 reads MDHEN; CDR2 reads SYDVKM. The V end lost 6 bases, the J end lost 3 bases, and 9 bases lay between the germline ends. In DNA form, the CDR3 reads TGTGCCAGCAGCCGACTGCACTACGAGCAGTACTTC. Translation: CASSRLHYEQYF. Full variable domain (missing parts from reference TRBV28 and TRBJ2-7): DVKVTQSSRYLVKRTGEKVFLECVQDMDHENMFWYRQDPGLGLRLIYFSYDVKMKEKGDIPEGYSVSREKKERFSLILESASTNQTSMYLCASSRLHYEQYFGPGTRLTVT.

V is TRBV7-3 and J is TRBJ2-3; D gene uncertain. The CDR3 covers 13 residues. The germline gives CDR1 SGHTA, CDR2 FQGTGA. The V and J ends lost 4 bases and 3 bases respectively, with 8 bases between them. The CDR3 coding sequence is TGTGCCAGCAGCTCAGTTGGTACAGATACGCAGTATTTT. Translating it yields CASSSVGTDTQYF.

This clonotype was recorded at least ten times. This chain connects TRBV2 to TRBJ2-2; weak D call: TRBD2 (6 bases). Germline V gene sequence: CDR1 SNHLY, CDR2 FYNNEI. Trimming stripped 6 bases from V and 6 bases from J, with 11 bases between. This CDR3 has 13 residues. This CDR3 is CASRVREAGELFF. The CDR3 coding sequence is TGTGCCAGCAGGGTCAGGGAGGCCGGGGAGCTGTTTTTT.

This clonotype was recorded at least ten times. The rearrangement links TRBV5-6 to TRBJ2-7, with D possibly being TRBD1 or TRBD2 (5 bases each). Trimming took off 5 bases at V and 10 bases at J, with 19 bases between the two ends. CDR1 is SGHDT, CDR2 YYEEEE, per germline. The CDR3 spans 13 residues. DNA of the CDR3: TGTGCCAGCAGTATCGGGACCCAGGACGGACAGTACGTC. Residues: CASSIGTQDGQYV.

V usage is TRBV6-2 or TRBV6-3 and J usage is TRBJ1-5; 7 bases agree with TRBD1. V shed 8 bases, J shed 3 bases, and the junction held 7 bases outside the gene matches. Germline-derived CDR1 and CDR2 are MNHEY and SVGEGT. The CDR3 length is 14 residues. CDR3: CASGAGGSNQPQHF. In nucleotides, the CDR3 is TGTGCCAGCGGAGCAGGGGGGTCCAATCAGCCCCAGCATTTT.